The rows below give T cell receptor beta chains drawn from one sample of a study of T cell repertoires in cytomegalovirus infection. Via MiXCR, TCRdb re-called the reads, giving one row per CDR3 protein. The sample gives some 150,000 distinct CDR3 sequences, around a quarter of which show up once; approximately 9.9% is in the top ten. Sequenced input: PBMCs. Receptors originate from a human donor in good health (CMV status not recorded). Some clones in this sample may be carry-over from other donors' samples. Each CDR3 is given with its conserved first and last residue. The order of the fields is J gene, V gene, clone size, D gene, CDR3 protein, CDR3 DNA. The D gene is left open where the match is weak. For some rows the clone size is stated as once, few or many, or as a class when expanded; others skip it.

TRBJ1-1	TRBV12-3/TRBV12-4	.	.	CASSIQMNTEAFF	TGTGCCAGCAGTATCCAGATGAACACTGAAGCTTTCTTT
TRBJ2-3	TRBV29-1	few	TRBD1	CSVRQGRTREDTQYF	TGCAGCGTGAGACAGGGAAGGACAAGGGAAGATACGCAGTATTTT
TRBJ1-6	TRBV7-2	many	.	CASSLGSSYNSPLHF	TGTGCCAGCAGCTTAGGGAGCTCCTATAATTCACCCCTCCACTTT
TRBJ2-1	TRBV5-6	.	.	CASSHPTGVTNEQFF	TGTGCCAGCAGCCACCCGACCGGGGTAACCAATGAGCAGTTCTTC
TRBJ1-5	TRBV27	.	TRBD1	CASSLETGGQPQHF	TGTGCCAGCAGTCTGGAGACAGGGGGTCAGCCCCAGCATTTT
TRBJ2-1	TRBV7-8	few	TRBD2	CASSFRGVDRLAGNNEQFF	TGTGCCAGCAGCTTTAGGGGTGTAGACCGACTAGCGGGAAACAATGAGCAGTTCTTC
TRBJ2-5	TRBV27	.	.	CASSFNGNRETQYF	TGTGCCAGCAGTTTTAATGGGAATAGGGAGACCCAGTACTTC
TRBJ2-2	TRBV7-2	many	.	CASSLGTGELFF	TGTGCCAGCAGCTTAGGGACCGGGGAGCTGTTTTTT
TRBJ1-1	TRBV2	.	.	CASSAGANTEAFF	TGTGCCAGCAGTGCAGGAGCGAACACTGAAGCTTTCTTT
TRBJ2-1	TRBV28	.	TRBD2	CATLAGGLSSYNEQFF	TGTGCCACTCTAGCGGGAGGGCTGAGCTCCTACAATGAGCAGTTCTTC
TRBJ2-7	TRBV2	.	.	CASTGTPGPYEQYF	TGTGCCAGCACCGGGACACCTGGACCCTACGAGCAGTACTTC
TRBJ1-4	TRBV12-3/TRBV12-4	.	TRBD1	CASSFRQGHNEKLFF	TGTGCCAGCAGTTTTCGACAGGGCCATAATGAAAAACTGTTTTTT
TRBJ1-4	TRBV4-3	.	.	CASSQERGGKGEKLFF	TGCGCCAGCAGCCAAGAAAGGGGGGGGAAGGGTGAAAAACTGTTTTTT
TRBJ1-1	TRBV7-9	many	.	CASSGEGRTEAFF	TGTGCCAGCAGTGGCGAGGGCCGCACTGAAGCTTTCTTT
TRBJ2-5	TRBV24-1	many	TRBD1	CATSDLDRGEETQYF	TGTGCCACCAGTGACCTCGACAGGGGAGAGGAGACCCAGTACTTC
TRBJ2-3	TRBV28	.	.	CASRFQGDLDTQYF	TGTGCCAGCAGGTTTCAAGGGGATTTGGATACGCAGTATTTT
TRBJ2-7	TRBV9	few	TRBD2	CASSSGRDSYEQYF	TGTGCCAGCAGTAGCGGGAGGGACTCCTACGAGCAGTACTTC
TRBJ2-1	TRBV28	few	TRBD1	CASSPPDRVNEQFF	TGTGCCAGCAGCCCCCCGGACAGGGTCAATGAGCAGTTCTTC
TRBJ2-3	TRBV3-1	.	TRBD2	CASSQKLAGGTDTQYF	TGTGCCAGCAGCCAGAAGCTAGCGGGGGGCACAGATACGCAGTATTTT
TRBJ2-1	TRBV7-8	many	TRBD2	CASSDGLADYNEQFF	TGTGCCAGCAGCGACGGGCTAGCGGATTACAATGAGCAGTTCTTC
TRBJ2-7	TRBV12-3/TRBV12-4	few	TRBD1	CASSLGQGAKHYEQYF	TGTGCCAGCAGTTTAGGACAGGGGGCGAAACACTACGAGCAGTACTTC
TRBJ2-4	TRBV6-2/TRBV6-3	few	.	CASAGAGKNIQYF	TGTGCGTCAGCCGGGGCGGGCAAAAACATTCAGTACTTC
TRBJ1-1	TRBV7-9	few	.	CASSLANRDGTEAFF	TGTGCCAGCAGCTTAGCGAACAGGGATGGCACTGAAGCTTTCTTT